Detailed here is one TCR beta chain. Its antigen is not identified. This specimen comes from a study of T cell responses to AZD1222 COVID-19 vaccine. Study-wide findings and caveats: Of the AZD1222 recipients, only five to seven were seropositive at baseline. It was only after the peak T cell response that any repertoires were sampled. Reports say nearly half of spike-specific TCRs go after unmutated variant regions. A rise in Spike-specific TCR breadth and depth followed two AZD1222 doses.

V was trimmed by 2 bases and J by 3 bases, leaving 13 bases between them. In germline, CDR1 is SEHNR, CDR2 FQNEAQ (reference sequence). This CDR3 contains 15 residues. Measured with immunoSEQ multiplex PCR; TCRdb has only the in-frame clones, and not every one. This sample has 100,000 to 150,000 clones, with 85% to 90% found just once. The TCR originated in an adult in good health. V is TRBV7-9 and J is TRBJ2-5; possibly TRBD1 for D (5 bases). Sequences were derived from peripheral blood, sampled on day 0 of AZD1222 vaccination. CDR3 sequence (DNA): TGTGCCAGCAGCTTATTCGGGCAGGGAAAAGAGACCCAGTACTTC. Its translation: CASSLFGQGKETQYF.